Listed below are T cell receptor beta chains from one sample, sequenced in a study of blood T cell repertoires in COVID-19. Assay: immunoSEQ multiplex PCR; the TCRdb copy retains only in-frame clones and omits some. This table has around 130,000 clones, roughly 90% appearing once. Sequencing was performed on peripheral blood. Source of these receptors: a man aged 35-49 years with acute or convalescent COVID-19. Both conserved end residues are part of each CDR3. The D gene is left open where the match is weak. Size is stated for part of the rows, as once, few or many counts, or as a class when the clone is expanded.

clone_size d_call cdr3_length j_call v_call cdr3_nt cdr3_aa
- - 12 TRBJ2-5 TRBV6-5 TGTGCCAGCAGTTCAACGAGGGAGACCCAGTACTTC CASSSTRETQYF
- TRBD1 16 TRBJ1-6 TRBV5-4 TGTGCCAGCAGCTGGGGGGGACAGGGGGTTGATGCACCCCTCCACTTT CASSWGGQGVDAPLHF
- - 13 TRBJ2-5 TRBV7-2 TGTGCCAGCAGCTTAGAACTACCAGAGACCCAGTACTTC CASSLELPETQYF
- - 15 TRBJ2-7 TRBV7-2 TGTGCCAGCAGCTTAGCTGGCGGCCGGGGCTACGAGCAGTACTTC CASSLAGGRGYEQYF
few - 15 TRBJ1-1 TRBV6-5 TGTGCCAGCAGGGCCCGCGAGGGATGGACGACTGAAGCTTTCTTT CASRAREGWTTEAFF
- TRBD2 14 TRBJ2-3 TRBV6-4 TGTGCCAGCAGCGGGACTAGTTTTGGCGATACGCAGTATTTT CASSGTSFGDTQYF
- TRBD2 14 TRBJ2-1 TRBV19 TGTGCCAGTAGTGTACCGGGACTACGCAATGAGCAGTTCTTC CASSVPGLRNEQFF
- - 14 TRBJ1-1 TRBV5-1 TGCGCCAGCAGCTTGGTAAGGGTTTCGGGATTGGCTTTCTTT CASSLVRVSGLAFF
- TRBD1 13 TRBJ1-1 TRBV12-3/TRBV12-4 TGTGCCAGCAGTCAACACAGGGGGCCTACGGCTTTCTTT CASSQHRGPTAFF
once TRBD2 15 TRBJ2-1 TRBV7-9 TGTGCCAGCAATCGAGCGGGAGGGCCTAACAATGAGCAGTTCTTC CASNRAGGPNNEQFF
- TRBD1 13 TRBJ1-2 TRBV27 TGTGCCAGCAGTTCTACAGGGGGCTATGGCTACACCTTC CASSSTGGYGYTF
- - 13 TRBJ2-5 TRBV18 TGTGCCAGCTCACCACGGCAGCGGGAGACCCAGTACTTC CASSPRQRETQYF
- - 15 TRBJ1-1 TRBV4-1 TGCGCCAGCAGCCAAGAGCCGGTAGCGAACACTGAAGCTTTCTTT CASSQEPVANTEAFF
- TRBD2 17 TRBJ2-3 TRBV14 TGTGCCAGCAGCCAAGCGGTTGGACTAGCGGGGGGAAAGACGCAGTATTTT CASSQAVGLAGGKTQYF
- TRBD2 14 TRBJ2-1 TRBV4-1 TGCGCCAGCAGCCTCTCGCGGGGGTGGGATGAGCAGTTCTTC CASSLSRGWDEQFF
- TRBD2 15 TRBJ2-1 TRBV11-2 TGTGCCAGCAGCCCGGGACTAGCTGTACACAATGAGCAGTTCTTC CASSPGLAVHNEQFF
- - 15 TRBJ2-7 TRBV6-1 TGTGCCAGCAGTGAAAGTAACGGCGGCATATACGAGCAGTACTTC CASSESNGGIYEQYF
- - 12 TRBJ1-2 TRBV6-5 TGTGCCGCGGGAGACTCTAACTATGGCTACACCTTC CAAGDSNYGYTF
- - 14 TRBJ1-5 TRBV6-5 TGTGCCAGCAGTCGCGACAGAGAACTTCAGCCCCAGCATTTT CASSRDRELQPQHF
- - 15 TRBJ2-2 TRBV30 TGTGCCTGGAGTGGTAACAGGAAGGACACCGGGGAGCTGTTTTTT CAWSGNRKDTGELFF
- - 9 TRBJ2-1 TRBV29-1 TGCAGCGTTGAAGAAAACGGGTTCTTC CSVEENGFF
- TRBD1 13 TRBJ1-2 TRBV19 TGTGCCAGTAGTTTTCGACAGGGCGGGGGCTACACCTTC CASSFRQGGGYTF
- - 12 TRBJ2-5 TRBV4-1 TGCGCCAGCAGCCATGACGGGACACCCCGGTACTTC CASSHDGTPRYF
- - 14 TRBJ1-1 TRBV5-1 TGCGCCAGCAGCGGGAGCGATCGATTCGTCGGAGCTTTCTTT CASSGSDRFVGAFF
- TRBD1 15 TRBJ2-5 TRBV11-2 TGTGCCAGCAGCGGAGGGACAGGAAGGGGAGAGACCCAGTACTTC CASSGGTGRGETQYF
- TRBD2 16 TRBJ2-3 TRBV27 TGTGCCAGCAAAATTCTGAGCGGGGCAAGCACAGATACGCAGTATTTT CASKILSGASTDTQYF
- TRBD1 13 TRBJ1-1 TRBV27 TGTGCCAGCAGTTCCGGACAGGCCACTGAAGCTTTCTTT CASSSGQATEAFF
- - 12 TRBJ1-1 TRBV5-1 TGCGCCAGCCGGACAGAGAACACTGAAGCTTTCTTT CASRTENTEAFF
once TRBD1 15 TRBJ1-1 TRBV9 TGTGCCAGCAGCCCTTGGACAGGGGTTGACCCTGAAGCTTTCTTT CASSPWTGVDPEAFF
- - 17 TRBJ1-2 TRBV5-6 TGTGCCAGCAGCCCCCAATCCCAGGGTGTGGAGCTACATGGCTACACCTTC CASSPQSQGVELHGYTF
- - 14 TRBJ2-7 TRBV5-1 TGCGCCAGCAGCTTGAGCCAAAACTCCTACGAGCAGTACTTC CASSLSQNSYEQYF
- TRBD1 15 TRBJ2-7 TRBV7-7 TGTGCTAGCAGCCTAGGGACAGGGGAGGCCTACGAGCAGTACTTC CASSLGTGEAYEQYF
- TRBD1 14 TRBJ1-2 TRBV9 TGTGCCAGCAGACCTGTCGACAGGGGAGGTGGCTACACCTTC CASRPVDRGGGYTF
- TRBD1 16 TRBJ2-2 TRBV7-3 TGTGCCAGCAGCGAAGCGACAGGGGGCGCAGGCGGGGAGCTGTTTTTT CASSEATGGAGGELFF
- TRBD2 17 TRBJ2-5 TRBV24-1 TGTGCCACCAGTGATTGGGGCCTCGGACGGGAGGGAGAGACCCAGTACTTC CATSDWGLGREGETQYF
once TRBD1 14 TRBJ1-5 TRBV6-6 TGTGCCAGCACATGGACAGGGAGCAATCAGCCCCAGCATTTT CASTWTGSNQPQHF
- - 13 TRBJ1-5 TRBV5-8 TGTGCCAGCAGCTTGGACAGAAATCAGCCCCAGCATTTT CASSLDRNQPQHF
- - 16 TRBJ1-4 TRBV5-1 TGCGCCAGCAGCCCAGGAGGGGTGGCGACTAATGAAAAACTGTTTTTT CASSPGGVATNEKLFF
- TRBD1 14 TRBJ1-6 TRBV2 TGTGCCAGCAGCCAGGACAGGGGATATTCACCCCTCCACTTT CASSQDRGYSPLHF
once TRBD2 15 TRBJ2-3 TRBV19 TGTGCCAGTAGACTAGCGGGGGCCAACACAGATACGCAGTATTTT CASRLAGANTDTQYF
- TRBD1 14 TRBJ2-7 TRBV27 TGTGCCACCAAGGACAGGGATTGGCCCTACGAGCAGTACTTC CATKDRDWPYEQYF
once TRBD2 16 TRBJ2-3 TRBV15 TGTGCCACCAGCAGGGAACTAGCGTCCTTAACAGATACGCAGTATTTT CATSRELASLTDTQYF
- TRBD2 15 TRBJ2-3 TRBV9 TGTGCCAGCAGCCCCCCCGGACTAGCGGGGGATACGCAGTATTTT CASSPPGLAGDTQYF
- - 14 TRBJ1-1 TRBV30 TGTGCCTGGGCTCACAGGGAAATGAACACTGAAGCTTTCTTT CAWAHREMNTEAFF
- - 13 TRBJ1-6 TRBV6-5 TGTGCCAGCAACCAAGGGGGATATTCACCCCTCCACTTT CASNQGGYSPLHF
- TRBD1 16 TRBJ2-3 TRBV5-8 TGTGCCAGCAGCCCGGGACAGGGGGCGCCCCCAGATACGCAGTATTTT CASSPGQGAPPDTQYF
- - 17 TRBJ2-3 TRBV2 TGTGCCAGCAGTGAAGCGCTTGACTGGAGAAGCACAGATACGCAGTATTTT CASSEALDWRSTDTQYF
- TRBD1 14 TRBJ1-1 TRBV19 TGTGCCAGTAGTACGGGACAGACGAACACTGAAGCTTTCTTT CASSTGQTNTEAFF
- - 11 TRBJ1-6 TRBV6-6 TGTGCCAGCGGCCCTAATTCACCCCTCCACTTT CASGPNSPLHF
- TRBD2 15 TRBJ2-7 TRBV7-2 TGTGCCAGCAGCTTTCCCGGGACTAGATCTGTTTGGCAGTACTTC CASSFPGTRSVWQYF
- TRBD1 15 TRBJ1-4 TRBV5-6 TGTGCCAGCAGCCGCCCCGGGACAGGGGTGGAAAAACTGTTTTTT CASSRPGTGVEKLFF
- TRBD1 16 TRBJ1-4 TRBV5-1 TGCGCCAGCAGCTCAACATCCGGGACAGGGGGTGAAAAACTGTTTTTT CASSSTSGTGGEKLFF
- - 13 TRBJ1-2 TRBV2 TGTGCCACCCCTCAGATAGGGGGCTATGGCTACACCTTC CATPQIGGYGYTF
once TRBD2 18 TRBJ2-3 TRBV9 TGTGCCAGCAGCCCGCGGAACTCAGGACTAGGAAGCACAGATACGCAGTATTTT CASSPRNSGLGSTDTQYF
- - 17 TRBJ2-7 TRBV3-1/TRBV3-2 TGTGCCAGCAGCCAAGATCCCCAGCGTCCCCTCTCCTACGAGCAGTACTTC CASSQDPQRPLSYEQYF